This TCR beta chain is drawn from a study of neoadjuvant anti-PD-1 for oral cavity cancer. Time point reported: after neoadjuvant nivolumab, at surgical resection. These newly diagnosed stage II-IVA oral cavity squamous cell carcinoma patients had no prior systemic or radiation treatment. Germline V gives CDR1 MNHNS, CDR2 SASEGT. The CDR3 totals 14 residues. Deletions cut 8 bases from V and 3 bases from J, with 17 bases between. TCRdb's table, derived via immunoSEQ multiplex PCR, lists solely in-frame clones and lacks some. This sample has some 40,000 clones, with 38% found just once. This material consisted of tumor tissue, taken after nivolumab (anti-PD-1) treatment. The chain carries TRBV6-1 and TRBJ2-7; D may be TRBD1 (6 bases). The clonotype was recovered from a person between 35 and 79 years old with oral cavity squamous cell carcinoma. The CDR3 sequence: CASASRGLRYEQYF. In nucleotides, the CDR3 is TGTGCCAGCGCGTCCAGGGGCCTACGCTACGAGCAGTACTTC.